The text below deals with one T cell receptor beta chain. Repertoires were generated with immunoSEQ multiplex PCR, while TCRdb's copy carries only in-frame clones and drops some. There are around 180,000 clones in the sample; around 90% occur only once, and 0.49% lies in the top ten. This record comes from a study of T cell responses to AZD1222 COVID-19 vaccine. Source: peripheral blood, taken on day 0 of AZD1222 vaccination. This sequence was found in an adult in good health.

The CDR3 spells CASSIDAGAYGYTF. In nucleotides, the CDR3 is TGTGCCAGTAGTATAGATGCAGGGGCCTATGGCTACACCTTC. The V gene is TRBV19, the J gene TRBJ1-2, with D tentatively TRBD1 (6 bases). CDR1 is LNHDA and CDR2 is SQIVND in the germline V gene (reference sequence). CDR3 length: 14 amino acids. With 0 bases removed from V and 4 bases from J, the gap between germline ends came to 9 bases.